This entry describes one T cell receptor (beta chain). The data were obtained in a study of T-cell reconstitution after alpha-beta-depleted transplantation in children. This CDR3 spans 12 amino acids. Trimming pared 5 bases from V and 0 bases from J, leaving 4 bases between. Germline V gene data show CDR1 as MNHNS and CDR2 as SASEGT. As it was prepared, the TCRbeta library received unique molecular identifiers. MiXCR, applied by TCRdb to the PCR reads, yields one record per CDR3 protein. The data contain some 200,000 distinct CDR3 sequences, around 9.5% of them singletons. The receptor was derived from a human donor who donated a stem cell graft to a child with acute lymphoblastic leukemia. The rearrangement uses TRBV6-1 and TRBJ1-2; D ambiguous. This specimen consisted of PBMCs from the stem cell graft donor, obtained from the stem cell graft. The CDR3 bases are TGTGCCAGCAGTTGGCCTAACTATGGCTACACCTTC. Its protein is CASSWPNYGYTF.